This TCR beta chain was retrieved from a study of control samples from healthy donors and cancer patients. The V segment lost 6 bases and the J segment 9 bases; nucleotides outside the gene matches: 4. The germline V gene encodes CDR1 LGHNT and CDR2 FRNRAP. This CDR3 contains 14 residues. Some clones are missing from TCRdb's copy, which holds only in-frame ones; the method was immunoSEQ multiplex PCR. The sample holds about 51,000 clones, approximately 90% seen once. The receptor was derived from a man in his forties with colorectal cancer. J is TRBJ1-6 and V is TRBV12-5; 11 nucleotides match TRBD1. The specimen sequenced was PBMCs. CDR3 nucleotides: TGTGCTAGTGGGGGACAGGGGGTGGTTTCACCCCTCCACTTT. Its translation: CASGGQGVVSPLHF. Full variable domain (outside the CDR3, taken from reference TRBV12-5 and TRBJ1-6): DARVTQTPRHKVTEMGQEVTMRCQPILGHNTVFWYRQTMMQGLELLAYFRNRAPLDDSGMPKDRFSAEMPDATLATLKIQPSEPRDSAVYFCASGGQGVVSPLHFGNGTRLTVT.